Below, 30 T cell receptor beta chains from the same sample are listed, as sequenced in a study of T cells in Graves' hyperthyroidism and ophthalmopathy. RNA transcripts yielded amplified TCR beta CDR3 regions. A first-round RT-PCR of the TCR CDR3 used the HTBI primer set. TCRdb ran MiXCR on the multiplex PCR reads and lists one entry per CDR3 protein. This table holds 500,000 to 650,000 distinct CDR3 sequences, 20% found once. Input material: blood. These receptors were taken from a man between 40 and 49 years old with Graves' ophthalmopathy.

In DNA, the CDR3 is TGCGCCAGCAGTAACAGGGTCCACGAGCAGTACTTC. Translation gives CASSNRVHEQYF. The genes are TRBV4-1 and TRBJ2-7; perhaps TRBD1 as D (6 bases). The CDR3 is made up of 12 amino acids. Trimming pared 6 bases from V and 5 bases from J, leaving 11 bases between. The germline CDR1 and CDR2 sequences are MGHRA and YSYEKL.

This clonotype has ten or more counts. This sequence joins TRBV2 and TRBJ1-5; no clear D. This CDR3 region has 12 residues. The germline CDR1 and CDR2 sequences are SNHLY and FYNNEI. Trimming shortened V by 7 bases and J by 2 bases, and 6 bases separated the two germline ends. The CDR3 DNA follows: TGTGCCAGCACCCCCGGCAATCAGCCCCAGCATTTT. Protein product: CASTPGNQPQHF.

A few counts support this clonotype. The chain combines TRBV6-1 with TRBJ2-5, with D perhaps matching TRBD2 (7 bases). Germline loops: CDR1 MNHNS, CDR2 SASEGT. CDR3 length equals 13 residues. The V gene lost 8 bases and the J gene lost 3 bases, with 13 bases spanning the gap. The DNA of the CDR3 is TGTGCCAGCTGGGGGGGCAGGGAAGAGACCCAGTACTTC. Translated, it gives CASWGGREETQYF.

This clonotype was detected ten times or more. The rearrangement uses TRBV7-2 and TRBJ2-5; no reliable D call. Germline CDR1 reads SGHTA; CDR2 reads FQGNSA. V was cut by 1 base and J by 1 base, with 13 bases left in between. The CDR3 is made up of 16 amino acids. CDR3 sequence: CASSLVSSRSQETQYF. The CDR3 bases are TGTGCCAGCAGCTTAGTATCGTCACGTAGCCAAGAGACCCAGTACTTC.

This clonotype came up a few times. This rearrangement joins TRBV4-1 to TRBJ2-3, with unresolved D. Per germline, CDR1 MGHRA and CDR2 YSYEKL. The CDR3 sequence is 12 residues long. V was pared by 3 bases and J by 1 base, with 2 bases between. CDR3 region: CASSHGTDTQYF. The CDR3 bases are TGCGCCAGCAGCCATGGCACAGATACGCAGTATTTT.

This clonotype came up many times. DNA of the CDR3: TGCGCCAGCAGCTTGACGGGGGCCCACACAGATACGCAGTATTTT. This encodes CASSLTGAHTDTQYF. The chain has TRBV5-1 and TRBJ2-3; TRBD1 or TRBD2 may be the D gene (6 bases each). The CDR3 length is 15 residues. The germline CDR1 and CDR2 sequences are SGHRS and YFSETQ. V lost 1 base and J 2 bases, leaving 11 bases between the germline ends.

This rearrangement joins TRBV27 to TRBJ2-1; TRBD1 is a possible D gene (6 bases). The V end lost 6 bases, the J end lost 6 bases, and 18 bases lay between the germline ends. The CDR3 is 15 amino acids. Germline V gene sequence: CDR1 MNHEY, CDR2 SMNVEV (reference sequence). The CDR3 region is CASRDRPGVLNEQFF. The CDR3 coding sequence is TGTGCCAGCAGGGACCGGCCAGGGGTCCTCAATGAGCAGTTCTTC.

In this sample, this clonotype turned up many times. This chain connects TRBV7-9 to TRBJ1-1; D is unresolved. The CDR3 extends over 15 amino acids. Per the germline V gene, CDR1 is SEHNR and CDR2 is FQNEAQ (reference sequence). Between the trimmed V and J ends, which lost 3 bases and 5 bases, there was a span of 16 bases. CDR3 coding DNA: TGTGCCAGCAGCTTCCCTCGAGGTATTTGGACTGAAGCTTTCTTT. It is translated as CASSFPRGIWTEAFF.

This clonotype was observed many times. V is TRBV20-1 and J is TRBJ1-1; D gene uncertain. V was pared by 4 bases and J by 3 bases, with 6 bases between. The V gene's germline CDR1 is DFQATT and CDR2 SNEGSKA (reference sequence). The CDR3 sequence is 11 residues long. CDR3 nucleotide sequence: TGCAGTGCTACCCCCTACACTGAAGCTTTCTTT. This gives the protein CSATPYTEAFF.

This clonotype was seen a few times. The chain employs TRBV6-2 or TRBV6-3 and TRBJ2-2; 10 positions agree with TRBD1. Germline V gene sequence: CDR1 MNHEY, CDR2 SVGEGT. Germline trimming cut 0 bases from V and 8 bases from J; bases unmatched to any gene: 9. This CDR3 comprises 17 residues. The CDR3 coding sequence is TGTGCCAGCAGTTACTCCCCCCGGACAGGGGGTCGTGGGGAGCTGTTTTTT. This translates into CASSYSPRTGGRGELFF.

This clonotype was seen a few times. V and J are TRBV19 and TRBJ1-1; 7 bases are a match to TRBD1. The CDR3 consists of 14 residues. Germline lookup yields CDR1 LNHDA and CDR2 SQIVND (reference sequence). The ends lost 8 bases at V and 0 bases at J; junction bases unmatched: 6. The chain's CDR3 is CASAPTGLNTEAFF. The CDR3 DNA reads TGTGCCAGTGCCCCGACAGGGTTGAACACTGAAGCTTTCTTT.

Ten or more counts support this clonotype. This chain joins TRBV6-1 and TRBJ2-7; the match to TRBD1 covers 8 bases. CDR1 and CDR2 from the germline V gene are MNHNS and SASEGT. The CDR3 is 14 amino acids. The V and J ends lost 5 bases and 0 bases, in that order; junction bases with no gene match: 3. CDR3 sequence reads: CASSQGAASYEQYF. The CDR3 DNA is TGTGCCAGCAGTCAGGGGGCCGCCTCCTACGAGCAGTACTTC.

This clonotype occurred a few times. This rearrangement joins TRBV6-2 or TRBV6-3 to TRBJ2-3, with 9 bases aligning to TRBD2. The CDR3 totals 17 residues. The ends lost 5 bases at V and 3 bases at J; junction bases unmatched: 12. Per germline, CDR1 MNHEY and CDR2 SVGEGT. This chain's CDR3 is CASSIRPGLALTDTQYF. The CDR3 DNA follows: TGTGCCAGCAGTATACGCCCGGGACTAGCCTTAACAGATACGCAGTATTTT.

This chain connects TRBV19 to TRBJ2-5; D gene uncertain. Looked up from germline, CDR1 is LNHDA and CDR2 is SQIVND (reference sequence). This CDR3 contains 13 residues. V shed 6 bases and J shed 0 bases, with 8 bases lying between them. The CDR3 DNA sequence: TGTGCCAGTAGCTATAGCTACCAAGAGACCCAGTACTTC. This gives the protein CASSYSYQETQYF. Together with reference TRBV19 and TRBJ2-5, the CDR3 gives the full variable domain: DGGITQSPKYLFRKEGQNVTLSCEQNLNHDAMYWYRQDPGQGLRLIYYSQIVNDFQKGDIAEGYSVSREKKESFPLTVTSAQKNPTAFYLCASSYSYQETQYFGPGTRLLVL.

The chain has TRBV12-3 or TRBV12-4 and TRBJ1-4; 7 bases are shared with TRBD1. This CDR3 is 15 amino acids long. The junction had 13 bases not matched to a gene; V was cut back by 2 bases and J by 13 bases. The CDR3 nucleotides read TGTGCCAGCAGTTTACGTCAGGGGGATGCTAGTAGACTGTTTTTT. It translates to CASSLRQGDASRLFF.

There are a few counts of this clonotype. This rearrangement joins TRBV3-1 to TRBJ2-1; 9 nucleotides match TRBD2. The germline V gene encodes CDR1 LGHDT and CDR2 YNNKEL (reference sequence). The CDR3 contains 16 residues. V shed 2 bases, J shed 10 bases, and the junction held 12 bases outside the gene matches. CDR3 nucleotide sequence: TGTGCCAGCAGCCAAAAAGGTTCAGCGGGAGGAAGGGAGCAGTTCTTC. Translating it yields CASSQKGSAGGREQFF.

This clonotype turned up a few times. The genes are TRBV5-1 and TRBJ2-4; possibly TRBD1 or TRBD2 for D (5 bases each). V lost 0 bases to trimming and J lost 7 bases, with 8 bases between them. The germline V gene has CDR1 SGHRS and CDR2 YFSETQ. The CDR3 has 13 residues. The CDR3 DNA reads TGCGCCAGCAGCTTGGAGAGGGGTAACATTCAGTACTTC. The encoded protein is CASSLERGNIQYF.

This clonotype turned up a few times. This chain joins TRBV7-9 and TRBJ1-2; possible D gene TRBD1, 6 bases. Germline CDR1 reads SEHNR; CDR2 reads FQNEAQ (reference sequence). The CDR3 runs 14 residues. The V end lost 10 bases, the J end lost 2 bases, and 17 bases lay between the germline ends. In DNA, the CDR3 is TGTGCCACCTTCTCTGGACAGTTAAACTATGGCTACACCTTC. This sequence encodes CATFSGQLNYGYTF.

This CDR3 reads CASEGRGAGETQYF. CDR3 nucleotide sequence: TGTGCCAGCGAAGGACGGGGGGCCGGGGAGACCCAGTACTTC. The chain recombines TRBV4-2 with TRBJ2-5, with a tentative D call TRBD2 (7 bases). Germline V gene sequence: CDR1 LGHNA, CDR2 YNFKEQ. Trimming stripped 8 bases from V and 5 bases from J, with 18 bases between. CDR3 length: 14 amino acids.

Here the CDR3 DNA reads TGTGCCATCAGTGCCTCGGTAGGCACCGGGGAGCTGTTTTTT. It is translated as CAISASVGTGELFF. The V and J genes are TRBV10-3 and TRBJ2-2; D is uncertain. V lost 4 bases and J 4 bases, leaving 10 bases between the germline ends. This CDR3 is 14 amino acids long. Germline values: CDR1 ENHRY, CDR2 SYGVKD.

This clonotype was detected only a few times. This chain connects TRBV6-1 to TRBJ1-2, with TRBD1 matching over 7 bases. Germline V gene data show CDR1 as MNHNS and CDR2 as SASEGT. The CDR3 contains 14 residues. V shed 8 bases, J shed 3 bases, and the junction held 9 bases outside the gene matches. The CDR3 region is CASLGGGGDYGYTF. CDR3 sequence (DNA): TGTGCCAGCCTCGGAGGGGGCGGCGACTATGGCTACACCTTC.

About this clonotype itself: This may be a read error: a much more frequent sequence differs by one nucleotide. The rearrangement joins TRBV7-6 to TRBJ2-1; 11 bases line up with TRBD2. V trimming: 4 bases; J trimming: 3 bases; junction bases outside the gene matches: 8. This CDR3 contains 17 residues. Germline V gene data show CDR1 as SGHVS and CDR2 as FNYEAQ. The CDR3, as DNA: TGTGCCAGCAGCTCAGAAGTAGCGGGAGGGCTCTACAATGAGCAGTTCTTC. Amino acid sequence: CASSSEVAGGLYNEQFF.

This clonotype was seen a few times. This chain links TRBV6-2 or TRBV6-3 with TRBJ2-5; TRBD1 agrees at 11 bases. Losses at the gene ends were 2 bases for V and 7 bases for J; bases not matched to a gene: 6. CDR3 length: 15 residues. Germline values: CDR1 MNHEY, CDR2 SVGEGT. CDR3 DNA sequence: TGTGCCAGCAGTTACGCCGGGACAGGGGGTGTGACCCAGTACTTC. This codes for CASSYAGTGGVTQYF.

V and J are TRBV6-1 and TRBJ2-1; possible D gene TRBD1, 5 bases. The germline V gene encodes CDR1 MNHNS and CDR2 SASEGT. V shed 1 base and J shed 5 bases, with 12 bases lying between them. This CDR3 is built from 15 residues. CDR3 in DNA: TGTGCCAGCAGTGAAGTTGTGTCACAGGACAATGAGCAGTTCTTC. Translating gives CASSEVVSQDNEQFF.

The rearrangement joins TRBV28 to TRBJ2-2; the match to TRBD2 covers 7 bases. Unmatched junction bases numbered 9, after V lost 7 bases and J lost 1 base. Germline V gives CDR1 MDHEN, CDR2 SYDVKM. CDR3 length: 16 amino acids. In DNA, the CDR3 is TGTGCCAGCAAGGATAGCGGGCGCGTGAACACCGGGGAGCTGTTTTTT. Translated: CASKDSGRVNTGELFF.

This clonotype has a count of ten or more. The CDR3 nucleotides are TGTGCCAGCAGCCCCAGACAGAACAGCTATAATTCACCCCTCCACTTT. It specifies CASSPRQNSYNSPLHF. The chain joins TRBV3-1 to TRBJ1-6; weak D call: TRBD1 (5 bases). Germline CDR1 reads LGHDT; CDR2 reads YNNKEL (reference sequence). Trimming shortened V by 4 bases and J by 3 bases, and 13 bases separated the two germline ends. The CDR3 runs 16 residues.

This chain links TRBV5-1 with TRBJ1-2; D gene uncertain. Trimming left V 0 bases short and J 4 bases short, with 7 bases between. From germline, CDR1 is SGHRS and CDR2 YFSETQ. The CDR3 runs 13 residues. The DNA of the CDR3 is TGCGCCAGCAGCTTGGGTGACACCTATGGCTACACCTTC. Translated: CASSLGDTYGYTF.

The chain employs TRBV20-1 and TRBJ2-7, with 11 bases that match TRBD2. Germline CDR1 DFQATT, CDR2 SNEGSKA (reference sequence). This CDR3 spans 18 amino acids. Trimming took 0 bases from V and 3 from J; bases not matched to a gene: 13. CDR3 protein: CSARDPFLPGTSGYEQYF. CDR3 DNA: TGCAGTGCTAGAGATCCATTTTTGCCCGGGACTAGCGGCTACGAGCAGTACTTC.

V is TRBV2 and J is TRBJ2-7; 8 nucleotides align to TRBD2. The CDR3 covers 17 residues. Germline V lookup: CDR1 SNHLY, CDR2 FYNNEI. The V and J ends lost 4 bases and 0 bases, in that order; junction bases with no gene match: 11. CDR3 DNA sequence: TGTGCCAGCAGTGTCCTTATTAGCGGGATGAGCTCCTACGAGCAGTACTTC. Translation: CASSVLISGMSSYEQYF.

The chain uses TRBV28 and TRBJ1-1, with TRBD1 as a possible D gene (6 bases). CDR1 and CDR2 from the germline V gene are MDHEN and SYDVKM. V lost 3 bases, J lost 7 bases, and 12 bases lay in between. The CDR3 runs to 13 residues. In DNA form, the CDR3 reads TGTGCCAGCAGTTTGGAACAGGGTTTTGAAGCTTTCTTT. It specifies CASSLEQGFEAFF. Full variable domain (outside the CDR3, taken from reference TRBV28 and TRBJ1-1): DVKVTQSSRYLVKRTGEKVFLECVQDMDHENMFWYRQDPGLGLRLIYFSYDVKMKEKGDIPEGYSVSREKKERFSLILESASTNQTSMYLCASSLEQGFEAFFGQGTRLTVV.